This paragraph reports one T cell receptor (beta chain). The data stem from a study of graft-versus-host responses after intestinal transplantation. The V gene's germline CDR1 is MNHNS and CDR2 SASEGT. With 3 bases clipped from V and 2 bases from J, the junction kept 9 bases outside the gene matches. The CDR3 runs 16 residues. Here immunoSEQ multiplex PCR was the method, and the copy in TCRdb shows in-frame clones only, minus some. Of about 47,000 clones in the sample, around 93% were seen once. The chain recombines TRBV6-1 with TRBJ1-2, with 7 bases that match TRBD1. The TCR sequence derives from a human patient who received an intestinal transplant, so some T cells may come from the graft donor. This sample comprised PBMCs, obtained 750 to 800 days after a first intestinal transplant, on the day of a second. This chain's CDR3 is CASSDRRQGPNYGYTF. CDR3 DNA sequence: TGTGCCAGCAGTGATCGCCGACAGGGTCCCAACTATGGCTACACCTTC.